A single sample is the source of the 3 T cell receptor beta chains below, sequenced in a study of T cells expressing NK-cell markers. TCRdb reworked the 5' RACE reads into one entry per CDR3 protein, no DNA. The table lists roughly 450,000 distinct CDR3 sequences. Sequenced input: blood T cells: a sorted CD56 or NKG2C T cell subset, CD4+ or CD8+ T cells, or bulk PBMC T cells (not recorded which). The receptors were sampled from a woman aged 45-65 years in good health.

The chain couples TRBV4-1 to TRBJ2-3. The CDR3 length is 16 residues. Germline assignment: CDR1 MGHRA and CDR2 YSYEKL. This CDR3 is CASSQVNLISTDTQYF.

Here the CDR3 reads CASSLALRGWQFF. The J gene is TRBJ2-1, the V gene TRBV11-2. Germline V gene sequence: CDR1 SGHAT, CDR2 FQNNGV. The CDR3 contains 13 residues.

The chain uses TRBV10-2 and TRBJ1-2; absent DNA, TCRdb's TRBD1 call cannot be checked. From germline, CDR1 is WSHSY and CDR2 SAAADI. There are 18 residues in the CDR3. The CDR3 sequence is CASSDLPGQGLRLGGYTF.